These T cell receptor beta chains were read from a single sample in a study of cytomegalovirus exposure and HLA in healthy donors. TCRdb's table, derived via immunoSEQ multiplex PCR, lists solely in-frame clones and lacks some. In the table there are about 200,000 clones, about 81% of which are singletons. The sample taken for sequencing was PBMCs. The receptors originated from a young woman in good health and CMV-seronegative. Both conserved end residues are part of each CDR3. D genes are given only for firm matches. The size field is filled for only some rows; it gives once, few, many or a size class.

>NA|TRBJ1-2|NA|TRBV19|16
TGTGCCAGTAGTCTTCCCCCCGACAGCGCTAACTATGGCTACACCTTC
CASSLPPDSANYGYTF
>NA|TRBJ1-1|NA|TRBV7-9|14
TGTGCCAGCAGCTTAGTTACCCGGGTCGGTAAAGCTTTCTTT
CASSLVTRVGKAFF
>NA|TRBJ2-2|TRBD1|TRBV5-1|16
TGCGCCAGCAGCGGGGATGGGACAGGAGGGTCCGGGGAGCTGTTTTTT
CASSGDGTGGSGELFF
>NA|TRBJ1-3|NA|TRBV6-1|14
TGTGCCAGCAGTACGACAAGAACCGGAAACACCATATATTTT
CASSTTRTGNTIYF
>once|TRBJ1-6|NA|TRBV7-6|15
TGTGCCAGCAGCTCCGTCGGGGGAGCGAATTCACCCCTCCACTTT
CASSSVGGANSPLHF
>NA|TRBJ1-2|NA|TRBV27|14
TGTGCCAGCGGTTTCAGGGCAGGGCCCTATGGCTACACCTTC
CASGFRAGPYGYTF
>NA|TRBJ2-4|NA|TRBV7-2|13
TGTGCCAGCAGCTCCCTTACCAAAAACATTCAGTACTTC
CASSSLTKNIQYF
>NA|TRBJ2-5|NA|TRBV28|14
TGTGCCAGCAGGTTCGGCGGGCGCCAAGAGACCCAGTACTTC
CASRFGGRQETQYF
>NA|TRBJ1-2|TRBD1|TRBV28|15
TGTGCCAGCAGTCCCGGACAGGGGGCTTTGGATGGCTACACCTTC
CASSPGQGALDGYTF
>few|TRBJ2-6|NA|TRBV14|14
TGTGCCAGCAGCCTCACAGCTGGGGCCAACGTCCTGACTTTC
CASSLTAGANVLTF
>few|TRBJ2-7|TRBD1|TRBV2|14
TGTGCCAGCAGTAGGGACAGGGGTAGATACGAGCAGTACTTC
CASSRDRGRYEQYF
>NA|TRBJ2-7|NA|TRBV21-1|15
TGTGCCAGCAATCTGGGCGGGGGGAGCTCCTACGAGCAGTACTTC
CASNLGGGSSYEQYF
>few|TRBJ2-7|NA|TRBV20-1|10
TGCAGTGCTAGAACATACGAGCAGTACTTC
CSARTYEQYF
>NA|TRBJ2-7|NA|TRBV28|13
TGTGCCAGCAAACCGGGACAAAGATACGAGCAGTACTTC
CASKPGQRYEQYF
>NA|TRBJ1-6|NA|TRBV30|14
TGTGCCTGGAGTGCTGGGGGCGGAAATTCACCCCTCCACTTT
CAWSAGGGNSPLHF
>NA|TRBJ1-2|TRBD1|TRBV5-1|15
TGCGCCAGCAGCTTTTATGGGACAGGGGGCAATGGCTACACCTTC
CASSFYGTGGNGYTF
>NA|TRBJ1-4|NA|TRBV10-2|13
TGCGCCAGCAGTGAGCTCCAGTTGAGGAAACTGTTTTTT
CASSELQLRKLFF
>NA|TRBJ2-1|TRBD2|TRBV11-3|15
TGTGCCAGCAGCTTAGCCCCTAGCGGGGGTAATGAGCAGTTCTTC
CASSLAPSGGNEQFF
>NA|TRBJ2-2|TRBD1|TRBV11-3|18
TGTGCCAGCACCGGAAACAGGGACAGGGGGCGCGTCACCGGGGAGCTGTTTTTT
CASTGNRDRGRVTGELFF
>NA|TRBJ2-7|TRBD2|TRBV7-6|15
TGTGCCAGCAGCTTCGAACGGGGGGGCCCCTACGAGCAGTACTTC
CASSFERGGPYEQYF
>NA|TRBJ1-1|TRBD1|TRBV5-4|16
TGTGCCAGCAGTTACGCAGGGGGCAGGAAGAACACTGAAGCTTTCTTT
CASSYAGGRKNTEAFF
>NA|TRBJ2-2|NA|TRBV18|16
TGTGCCAGCTCACCACCGTCGGCACAGCCCACCGGGGAGCTGTTTTTT
CASSPPSAQPTGELFF
>NA|TRBJ2-2|NA|TRBV5-4|15
TGTGCCAGCAGCTTGCCCCTTCCGGGCACCGGGGAGCTGTTTTTT
CASSLPLPGTGELFF
>NA|TRBJ2-1|NA|TRBV4-1|17
TGCGCCAGCAGCCTCCGGGGATCAGGCCTCCCCCACAATGAGCAGTTCTTC
CASSLRGSGLPHNEQFF
>NA|TRBJ2-7|NA|TRBV19|14
TGTGCCAGTAGTAAGCCAGGACAGTCCTACGAGCAGTACTTC
CASSKPGQSYEQYF